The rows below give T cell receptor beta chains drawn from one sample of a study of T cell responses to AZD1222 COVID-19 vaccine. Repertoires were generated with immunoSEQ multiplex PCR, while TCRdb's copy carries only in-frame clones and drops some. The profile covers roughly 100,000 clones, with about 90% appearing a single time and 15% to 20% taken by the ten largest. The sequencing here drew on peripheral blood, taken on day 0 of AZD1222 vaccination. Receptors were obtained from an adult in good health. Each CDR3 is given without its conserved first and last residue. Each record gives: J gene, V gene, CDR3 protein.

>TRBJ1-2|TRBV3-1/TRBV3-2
ASSQAGQSYGYT
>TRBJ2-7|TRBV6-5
ASRVDPGLGEQY
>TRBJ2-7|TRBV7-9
ASSLFGGASPYEQY
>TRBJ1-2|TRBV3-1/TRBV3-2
ASSLQGYGYT
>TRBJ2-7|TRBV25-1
ASSEYGQGSSYEQY
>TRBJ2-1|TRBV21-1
ASPGPTYNEQF
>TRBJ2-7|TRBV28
ASSLLSGSDEQY
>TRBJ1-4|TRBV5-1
ASSTTGTGGEKLF
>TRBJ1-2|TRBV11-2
ASSFREEYGYT
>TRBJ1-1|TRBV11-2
ASSSQTGLNTEAF
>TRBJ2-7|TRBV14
ASSPGLAGGSYEQY
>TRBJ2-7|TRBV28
GTQLRGRGNEQY
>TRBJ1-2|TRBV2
ASSEGPRTGANNRYGYT
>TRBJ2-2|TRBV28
ASARINGELF
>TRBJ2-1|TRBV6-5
ASSSGTGYDNEQF
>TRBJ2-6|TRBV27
ASSFWTGAYSGANVLT
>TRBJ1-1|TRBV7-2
ASSLEPGSTEAF
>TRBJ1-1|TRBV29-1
SEGSGSEAF
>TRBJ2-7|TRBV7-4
ASSPLTSGYEQY
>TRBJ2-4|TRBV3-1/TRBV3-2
ASSQDERAGTKNIQY
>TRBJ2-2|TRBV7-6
ASSRTPQTSGRRATGELF
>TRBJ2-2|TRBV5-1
ASSLSGLAGVVTGELF